This T cell receptor (beta chain) is drawn from a study of blood T cell repertoires in COVID-19. Study-wide background: Samples representing acute and convalescent COVID-19 were sourced from the United States, Italy and Spain. The analysed material was cDNA or gDNA that came from T cells, B-cell-depleted T cells, or PBMCs.

Germline CDR1 LGHNA, CDR2 YNFKEQ. V shed 0 bases and J shed 7 bases, with 15 bases lying between them. The CDR3 runs 15 residues. How the authors handled the data: For nucleated cells, counts were estimated from reference gene primer amplification. Clones were read by immunoSEQ multiplex PCR, and TCRdb kept only the in-frame ones, dropping some. That table furnishes V, J and clone size, whereas the DNA furnished D and trimming. The sample consists of about half a million clones, 70% to 90% of them appearing once. Sequenced material: peripheral blood. This sequence was found in a human donor in a cohort sampled during active COVID-19. The chain joins TRBV4-2 to TRBJ1-2, with D maybe TRBD1 (5 bases). The CDR3 spells CASSQELGIGGGYTF. CDR3 nucleotide sequence: TGTGCCAGCAGCCAAGAACTCGGTATCGGGGGTGGCTACACCTTC.